This TCR beta chain is from a study of blood T cell repertoires in COVID-19. Study details: Spain, Italy and the United States supplied samples that represented acute and convalescent COVID-19. Nucleic acid was either cDNA or gDNA, and it came from T cells, B-cell-depleted T cells, or PBMCs.

Trimming took off 0 bases at V and 4 bases at J, with 22 bases between the two ends. The CDR3 sequence is 19 residues long. In the source study's methods: Estimation of nucleated cell counts relied on the amplification of reference gene primers. The repertoire was sequenced with immunoSEQ multiplex PCR; TCRdb's copy has only in-frame clones and lacks some. V and J calls and clone size follow that table, whereas D and trimming were derived from the DNA. The sample lists 100,000 to 150,000 clones; about 79% were seen once. This TCR derives from a man aged 35-49 years with active or convalescent COVID-19. The specimen sequenced was peripheral blood. The chain links TRBV23-1 to TRBJ1-5, with unresolved D. TRBV23-1 has ORF status, its function being uncertain. CDR3 region: CASSQSRVGIANINQPQHF. DNA of the CDR3: TGCGCCAGCAGTCAATCGAGGGTCGGGATAGCTAACATAAATCAGCCCCAGCATTTT.